This T cell receptor (beta chain) was captured by sequencing in a study of cytomegalovirus exposure and HLA in healthy donors. Across the whole study: Earlier, fewer than 140 million unique TCR beta sequences were recovered from around 190 million T cells by an analysis. Study-level findings and limits: The study dropped some indistinguishable V segments, TRBV6-2 and TRBV6-3 among them. Previously analyzed data showed that most TCR beta V segments were productive at a frequency of about 87% or about 30%. V- and J-gene trimming in TCR beta was tied to a missense DCLRE1C variant by an analysis performed later.

Remarks on this clone: Its antigen is currently unknown.

The CDR3 is 14 amino acids. CDR1 MNHNS and CDR2 SASEGT come from the germline V gene. Trimming stripped 1 base from V and 0 bases from J, with 6 bases between. The study ran its PCR with 60 Vbeta and 13 Jbeta primers. The table came from immunoSEQ multiplex PCR; TCRdb's copy has only in-frame clones and leaves some out. The table shows 150,000 to 200,000 clones, with 78% occurring only once. This receptor was taken from a middle-aged woman in good health and CMV-seronegative. V is TRBV6-1 and J is TRBJ1-2; D perhaps matches TRBD1 (5 bases). The sequenced sample was PBMCs. This CDR3 is CASSEGRANYGYTF. As DNA, the CDR3 is TGTGCCAGCAGTGAAGGCAGGGCTAACTATGGCTACACCTTC.